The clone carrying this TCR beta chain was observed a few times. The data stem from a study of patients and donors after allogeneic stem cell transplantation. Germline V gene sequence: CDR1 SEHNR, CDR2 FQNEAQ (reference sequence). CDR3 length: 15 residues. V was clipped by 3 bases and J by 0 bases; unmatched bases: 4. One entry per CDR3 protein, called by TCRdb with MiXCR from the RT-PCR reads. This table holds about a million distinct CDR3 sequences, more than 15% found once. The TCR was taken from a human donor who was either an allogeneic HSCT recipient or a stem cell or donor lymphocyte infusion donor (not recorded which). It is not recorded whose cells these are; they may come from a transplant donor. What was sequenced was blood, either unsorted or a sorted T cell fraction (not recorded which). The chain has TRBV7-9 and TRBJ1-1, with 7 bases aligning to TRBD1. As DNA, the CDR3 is TGTGCCAGCAGCTTCCAGGGGGGAATGAACACTGAAGCTTTCTTT. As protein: CASSFQGGMNTEAFF.